These 2 T cell receptor beta chains were sequenced from one sample in a study of CD8 T cells in Susac syndrome (dated by TCRdb to between 2018 and 2021). The library was made by the immunoSEQ multiplex PCR assay. RNA was extracted using the RNeasy kit, and about 0.45 to 1 ug of the RNA was reverse transcribed with random hexamers. The raw public data were reprocessed by TCRdb itself: fastp quality trimming at Q25, MiXCR clonotype calling, in-frame beta chains only. Each CDR3 protein appears once, grouped with its most common genes and DNA. For this sample there are 150,000 to 200,000 distinct CDR3 sequences; just over 90% appear just once. 0.13% of the sample comes from the top ten. Material: CD4+ T cells from PBMCs. These receptors originate from a human donor in good health.

CDR3 sequence (DNA): TGTGCCAGCAGCTTAACGTCTGCGGGGGGATCTAATGAGCAGTTCTTC. Its protein product is CASSLTSAGGSNEQFF. The chain joins TRBV7-3 to TRBJ2-1, with 8 bases aligning to TRBD2. Germline V lookup: CDR1 SGHTA, CDR2 FQGTGA. Trimming cost V 0 bases and J 7 bases; bases outside gene matches: 8. This CDR3 contains 16 residues.

The gene calls are TRBV6-5 and TRBJ2-5; D is undetermined. Between the trimmed V and J ends, which lost 2 bases and 5 bases, there was a span of 9 bases. CDR1 and CDR2 from the germline V gene are MNHEY and SVGAGI. The CDR3 runs 13 residues. CDR3 amino acids: CASSYAPGETQYF. Written as DNA, the CDR3 is TGTGCCAGCAGTTACGCCCCGGGCGAGACCCAGTACTTC.